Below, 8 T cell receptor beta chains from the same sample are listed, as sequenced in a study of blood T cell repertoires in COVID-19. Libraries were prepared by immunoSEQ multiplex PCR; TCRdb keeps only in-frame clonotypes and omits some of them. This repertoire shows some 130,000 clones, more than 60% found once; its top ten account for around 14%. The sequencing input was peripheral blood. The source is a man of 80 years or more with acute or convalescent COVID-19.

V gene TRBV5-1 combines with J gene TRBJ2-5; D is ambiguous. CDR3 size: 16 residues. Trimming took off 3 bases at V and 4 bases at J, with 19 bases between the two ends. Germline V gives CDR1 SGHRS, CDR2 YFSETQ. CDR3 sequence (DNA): TGCGCCAGCAGCTCAGCTGGCTACGGAGCTGGAGAGACCCAGTACTTC. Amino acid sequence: CASSSAGYGAGETQYF.

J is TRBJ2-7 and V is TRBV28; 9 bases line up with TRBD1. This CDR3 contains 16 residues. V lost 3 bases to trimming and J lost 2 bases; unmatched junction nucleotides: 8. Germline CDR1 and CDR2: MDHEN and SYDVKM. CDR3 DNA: TGTGCCAGCAGTTTGGGAACAGGGGGCCTTACCTACGAGCAGTACTTC. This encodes CASSLGTGGLTYEQYF.

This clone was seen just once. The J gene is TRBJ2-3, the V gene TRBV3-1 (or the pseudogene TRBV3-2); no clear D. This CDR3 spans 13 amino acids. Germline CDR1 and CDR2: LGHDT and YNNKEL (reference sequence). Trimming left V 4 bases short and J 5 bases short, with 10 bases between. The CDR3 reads CASSPMPGDTQYF. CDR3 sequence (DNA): TGTGCCAGCAGCCCGATGCCGGGAGATACGCAGTATTTT.

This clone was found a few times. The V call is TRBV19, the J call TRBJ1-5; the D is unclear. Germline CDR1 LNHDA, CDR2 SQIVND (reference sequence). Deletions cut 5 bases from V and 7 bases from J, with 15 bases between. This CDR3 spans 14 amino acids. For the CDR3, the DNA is TGTGCCAGTAGTCGGCGGGAAACCAGGCAGCCCCAGCATTTT. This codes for CASSRRETRQPQHF.

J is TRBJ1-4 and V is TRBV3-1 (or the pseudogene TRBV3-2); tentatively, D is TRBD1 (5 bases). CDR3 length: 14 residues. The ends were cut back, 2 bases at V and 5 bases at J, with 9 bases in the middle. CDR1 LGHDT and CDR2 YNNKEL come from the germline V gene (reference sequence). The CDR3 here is CASSQQGLNEKLFF. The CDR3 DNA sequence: TGTGCCAGCAGCCAACAGGGACTGAATGAAAAACTGTTTTTT.

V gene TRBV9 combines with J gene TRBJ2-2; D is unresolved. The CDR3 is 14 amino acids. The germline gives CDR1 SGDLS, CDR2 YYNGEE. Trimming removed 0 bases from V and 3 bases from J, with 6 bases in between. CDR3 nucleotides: TGTGCCAGCAGCGTAGGACAATACACCGGGGAGCTGTTTTTT. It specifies CASSVGQYTGELFF. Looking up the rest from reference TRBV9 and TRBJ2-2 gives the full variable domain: DSGVTQTPKHLITATGQRVTLRCSPRSGDLSVYWYQQSLDQGLQFLIQYYNGEERAKGNILERFSAQQFPDLHSELNLSSLELGDSALYFCASSVGQYTGELFFGEGSRLTVL.

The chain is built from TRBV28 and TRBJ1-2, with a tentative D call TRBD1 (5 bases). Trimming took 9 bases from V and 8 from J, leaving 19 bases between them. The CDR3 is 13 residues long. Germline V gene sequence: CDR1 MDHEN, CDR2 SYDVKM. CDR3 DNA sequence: TGTGCCAGTTTAGACGGGGGGAAGGGAGGCTACACCTTC. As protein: CASLDGGKGGYTF.

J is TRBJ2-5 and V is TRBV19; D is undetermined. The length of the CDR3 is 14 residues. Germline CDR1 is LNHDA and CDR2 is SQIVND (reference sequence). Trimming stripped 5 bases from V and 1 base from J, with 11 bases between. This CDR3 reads CASSGYSSQETQYF. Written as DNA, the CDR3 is TGTGCCAGTAGTGGGTACAGTTCCCAAGAGACCCAGTACTTC.